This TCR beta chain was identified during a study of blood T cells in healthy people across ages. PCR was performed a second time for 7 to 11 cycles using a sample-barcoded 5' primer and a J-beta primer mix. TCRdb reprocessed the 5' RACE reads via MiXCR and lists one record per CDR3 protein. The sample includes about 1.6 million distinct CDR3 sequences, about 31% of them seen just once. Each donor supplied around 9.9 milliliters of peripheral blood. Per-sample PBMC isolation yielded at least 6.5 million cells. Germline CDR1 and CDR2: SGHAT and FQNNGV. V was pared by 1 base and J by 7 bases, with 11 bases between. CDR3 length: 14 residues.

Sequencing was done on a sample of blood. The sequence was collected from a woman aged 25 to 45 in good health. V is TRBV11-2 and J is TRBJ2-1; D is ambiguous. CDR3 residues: CASSLVGLENEQFF. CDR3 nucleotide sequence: TGTGCCAGCAGCTTAGTGGGTCTTGAGAATGAGCAGTTCTTC.